This TCR beta chain was found in a study of cytomegalovirus exposure and HLA in healthy donors. Whole-study results and caveats: Reportedly, diagnosis of cytomegalovirus status by the classifier showed high specificity and sensitivity. Most observed TCR sequences were rare, whereas some public TCRs were detected in many donors. There were 164 TCR beta chains listed as cytomegalovirus-associated. The CMV antigen specificity of a few CMV-associated chains was confirmed through in vitro analysis.

Profiled with immunoSEQ multiplex PCR; TCRdb holds only in-frame clones, not every one. The sample gives a few hundred thousand clones, just over 90% of which show up once; roughly 1% is in the top ten. In the case of this clone: Its target is unknown.

Sequencing used PBMCs. The receptor was derived from a woman aged 18-29 years in good health and CMV-seronegative.

The CDR3: CASRAGTENYEQYF. The CDR3 DNA reads TGTGCCAGCAGGGCCGGGACAGAAAACTACGAGCAGTACTTC. The chain has TRBV2 and TRBJ2-7; 7 nucleotides line up with TRBD1. The CDR3 loop spans 14 amino acids. Germline assignment: CDR1 SNHLY and CDR2 FYNNEI. The V and J ends lost 6 bases and 3 bases, in that order; junction bases with no gene match: 8.